This TCR beta chain was obtained from a study of chronic HIV infection and antiretroviral therapy (dated by TCRdb to the mid-2010s). On this clonotype: No antigen is known for it. No qualities accompany the bases; no much larger clone lies one base away.

The library was made by 5' RACE. Sequencing instrument: Illumina MiSeq. TCRdb trimmed the raw reads at Q25, called clones with MiXCR and kept productive beta chains. Rows with a matching CDR3 protein are joined into one entry that keeps the most common DNA and genes. Across this sample there are about 38,000 distinct CDR3 sequences, with 7% to 10% seen only once. The top ten constitute 2.9% of the sample. Sequencing used peripheral blood. This TCR was sampled from an adult who had HIV and had not received antiretroviral therapy, or was an uninfected healthy control (not recorded which).

The nucleotide sequence reads as follows: TGCGCCAGCAGCTTGGACTCTTGGAACACTGAAGCTTTCTTT. This gives the protein CASSLDSWNTEAFF. Recombination joined TRBV5-1 with TRBJ1-1, with no confidently assigned D gene. The junction carries 7 bases between V and J, which are trimmed by 0 bases and 1 base respectively. Based on the germline V gene, the CDR1 and CDR2 sequences are SGHRS and YFSETQ. The CDR3 contains 14 residues, cysteine and phenylalanine counted. This entry keeps only the CDR3 DNA: 42 bases, framed from base 1.